The clone carrying this T cell receptor (beta chain) was seen only a few times. What it recognizes is unknown. V gave up 3 bases and J gave up 4 bases, with 15 bases separating them. This CDR3 region has 15 residues. From germline, CDR1 is LGHNA and CDR2 YSLEER. TCRdb used MiXCR to reprocess the 5' RACE reads, holding one entry per CDR3 protein. The profile shows 450,000 to 550,000 distinct CDR3 sequences, roughly 22% of them singletons. The record originates from a study of T cells after yellow fever vaccination. Study overall: With SMART-Seq v4 Ultra Low Input, the fractions containing low cell numbers were prepared.

Study outcomes and limitations: Abundant clonotypes from the bulk population could get into FACS-sorted repertoires as contaminants.

Sequencing used PBMCs, obtained more than 20 days after the first yellow fever vaccination. The gene calls are TRBV4-3 and TRBJ1-2; D gene ambiguous. This receptor was identified in a man younger than 35 who received the YFV17D yellow fever vaccine. Here the CDR3 reads CASSQASGPLYGYTF. DNA of the CDR3: TGCGCCAGCAGCCAGGCTTCCGGGCCACTCTATGGCTACACCTTC.